The clone carrying this T cell receptor beta chain was seen a handful of times. Its antigen is not known. This sample stems from a study of cytomegalovirus exposure and HLA in healthy donors. Findings and caveats of the study: In a later analysis, TCR beta V- and J-gene trimming showed a link to a missense DCLRE1C variant. Diagnosis of cytomegalovirus status made by the classifier reportedly showed high specificity and sensitivity. Earlier analysis looked at TCR beta V segments, and most were productive about 87% or about 30% of the time.

13 Jbeta primers and 60 Vbeta primers were used for the PCR. TCRdb keeps only in-frame clones here, not all; method: immunoSEQ multiplex PCR. Seen here are some 110,000 clones, approximately 69% observed once, and the top ten hold under 4%. The CDR3 runs 14 residues. Trimming left V 1 base short and J 0 bases short, with 4 bases between. Germline lookup yields CDR1 SGHTA and CDR2 FQGNSA. This chain connects TRBV7-2 to TRBJ1-3; D gene uncertain. Material: PBMCs. The source of this sequence is a man younger than 45 in good health and CMV-seronegative. Written as DNA, the CDR3 is TGTGCCAGCAGCTTAGTCAGCTCTGGAAACACCATATATTTT. It specifies CASSLVSSGNTIYF.